This paragraph covers one T cell receptor (beta chain) sequence. In germline, CDR1 is GTSNPN, CDR2 SVGIG (reference sequence). This CDR3 region has 15 residues. This entry belongs to a study of blood T cells in healthy people across ages. A sample-barcoded 5' primer and a J-beta primer mix were used in a second PCR of roughly 6 to 11 cycles. Every sample gave at least 2.5 million paired-end reads containing CDR3. TCRdb itself ran the 5' RACE reads through MiXCR, one entry per CDR3 protein. The sample lists approximately 1.5 million distinct CDR3 sequences; roughly 32% were seen once. This receptor was identified in a woman between 25 and 40 years old in good health. This chain links TRBV30 with TRBJ2-5; 9 bases align to TRBD2. TRBJ2-7 matches the DNA end more closely, so the J call is doubtful. Sequenced input: blood. CDR3 protein: CAWSVHGREGLEQYF. The DNA for the CDR3 is TGTGCCTGGAGTGTACATGGGCGGGAGGGCCTCGAGCAGTACTTC.